This TCR beta chain was sequenced in a study of CD8 T cells in Susac syndrome. This CDR3 comprises 14 residues. Germline values: CDR1 SGHTA, CDR2 FQGNSA. Random hexamers were used to reverse transcribe an amount of about 0.45 to 1 ug RNA. Amplification of the TCR beta CDR3 was carried out by immunoSEQ multiplex PCR, which spanned a total of 54 Vbeta and 13 Jbeta segments. TCRdb ran MiXCR on the immunoSEQ multiplex PCR reads and lists one entry per CDR3 protein. The table records some 170,000 distinct CDR3 sequences, approximately 94% of them present only once. Comments on this clonotype: At one boundary the junction diverges from the germline segment, which might be a read error.

The sequenced material came from CD4+ T cells from PBMCs. The V call is TRBV7-2, the J call TRBJ2-4; tentative D call: TRBD2 (6 bases). This TCR was sampled from a human donor in good health. The CDR3 region is CASSLFPYRGNPDF. The CDR3 DNA reads as TGTGCCAGCAGCTTATTTCCATATCGGGGGAACCCAGACTTC.